This T cell receptor beta chain appears in the sequencing data of a study of T cells in Graves' hyperthyroidism and ophthalmopathy (dated by TCRdb to about 2019). A note on the overall study: Peripheral blood was collected at initial diagnosis, before any treatment. Following sampling, methimazole starting at 30 mg daily was given to hyperthyroidism patients, and high-dose intravenous methylprednisolone was given to ophthalmopathy patients. Prospective prediction of ophthalmopathy was tested in an independent validation cohort consisting of under 20 hyperthyroidism patients and 17 patients who later progressed to ophthalmopathy. In roughly six Graves' hyperthyroidism patients, the study also compared T-cell repertoires from thyroid tissue with T-cell repertoires from blood. TCR Vbeta CDR3 sequencing of some 140 peripheral blood samples (around 45 ophthalmopathy, around 80 hyperthyroidism and approximately 17 progressor patients) is reported in the paper. To identify TCR V-J signatures that set the groups apart, the researchers used a discovery cohort of approximately 98 patients, made up of 40 to 45 with Graves' ophthalmopathy and approximately 57 with stable Graves' hyperthyroidism. The roughly 100 discovery patients were divided at random into training and test sets in a 7:3 ratio.

This clonotype has at least ten counts. The target of this receptor is not known. The sample holds no much larger clone one base away, and base qualities are not on file. V lost 4 bases and J lost 1 base, and the count of bases not matched to a germline gene is 14. There are 20 amino acids in the CDR3, from cysteine to phenylalanine inclusive. Only CDR3 DNA is held: 60 bases, read in frame from base 1. Via the germline V gene, CDR1 is SGHAT and CDR2 FQNNGV. Hyperthyroidism patients were aged 18 to 65 years and newly diagnosed, with disease duration of less than 2 months. Patients with uncontrolled infections, other autoimmune diseases, pregnancy or lactation were excluded. Clinical symptoms, serum thyroxine and TRAb, thyroid ultrasound, and orbital computed tomography formed the basis for the diagnoses. Blood from progressor patients was collected at the time of first diagnosis with hyperthyroidism, before any ophthalmopathy symptoms had appeared. PBMCs were isolated from about 9.2 ml of fresh peripheral blood by Ficoll-Paque density gradient centrifugation. Progressor patients were first diagnosed with Graves' hyperthyroidism and then developed ophthalmopathy during follow-up. Total RNA was extracted using Trizol reagent, and RNA quality was assessed on an Agilent 2100 Bioanalyzer.

Amplification of TCR beta CDR3 regions was carried out from RNA transcripts. The TCR CDR3 was subjected to a first round of RT-PCR using the HTBI primer set and the Qiagen OneStep RT-PCR kit. Libraries were constructed in a second round of multiplex PCR, after which size selection and purification were performed. Libraries were sequenced paired-end with 100 bp reads on an Illumina HiSeq2000. Turning to the authors' computational methods: SOAPnuke was used to process the raw data, throwing out any read that contained adapters or uncalled bases, had a mean Phred below 15, or lacked an exact constant-primer or identifier match. High-quality paired reads were merged using COPE v1.2.5, and each unique nucleotide sequence was defined as a clonotype. MiTCR v1.1 was used to align the clonotypes against IMGT TRBV, TRBD and TRBJ reference segments. Analysis was restricted to V-J combinations with a frequency above 0.0001, which covered about 99% of repertoires. A TCS score was defined as the ratio of F50 (clonal expansion) to E x V (chaos), with BLOSUM62-based TCRdist applied between CDR3 peptides within each V-J. Welch's t-statistics and random forest reduced several hundred V-J features to about 13, which were used in a naive Bayes classifier (R e1071). The public reads were quality trimmed at Q25 with fastp and then assembled into clones with MiXCR by TCRdb, keeping productive beta chains. Identical CDR3 proteins give one entry, which carries the most common genes and DNA. These V and J calls are TCRdb output, not the study's own analysis. This sample is represented by 600,000 to 850,000 distinct CDR3 sequences; roughly 20% of them were singletons. Approximately 16% of the sample goes to the ten largest clones.

Results and caveats for the whole study, not just this receptor: Most expanded thyroid clonotypes (frequency above 0.001) were also detected in blood, suggesting blood repertoires may reflect thyroid immune responses. Ophthalmopathy was separated from stable hyperthyroidism by a 13 V-J signature model, with approximately 85% sensitivity and 81% to 82% specificity obtained in cross-validation and 80%/75% obtained in testing. No statistical method was used to fix the sample size in advance, and group allocation was not hidden from the investigators. In validation, the model predicted progression to ophthalmopathy a median of roughly six months before onset, with over 60% sensitivity and almost 75% specificity.

The sequence joins TRBV11-2 to TRBJ2-2, with 11 bases in between that match TRBD2. The specimen sequenced was blood. The origin of this receptor is a woman aged 45-60 years with Graves' hyperthyroidism that later progressed to Graves' ophthalmopathy. The CDR3 has the sequence CASSSLRRASGGWNTGELFF. The nucleotide sequence reads as follows: TGTGCCAGCAGCTCACTCCGGAGGGCTAGCGGGGGGTGGAACACCGGGGAGCTGTTTTTT.